The clone carrying this TCR beta chain was counted many times. What it recognizes is unknown. From germline, CDR1 is DFQATT and CDR2 SNEGSKA (reference sequence). The CDR3 totals 18 residues. J was trimmed by 5 bases and V by 3 bases; bases with no gene match: 18. TCRdb re-called the 5' RACE reads with MiXCR, one entry per CDR3 protein. The table lists about 150,000 distinct CDR3 sequences, approximately 32% of them singletons. This sample was taken from a study of CD8 T cells in ankylosing spondylitis. Broader study findings: Clones linked to disease, bearing a CD8+ phenotype, were relatively rare in peripheral blood. Disease-associated clones were reportedly significantly overrepresented in matched ankylosing spondylitis synovial fluid.

The receptor comes from a male donor with ankylosing spondylitis. The specimen sequenced was synovial fluid, either unsorted or a sorted T cell fraction (not recorded which). The chain is built from TRBV20-1 and TRBJ2-1; 8 nucleotides agree with TRBD2. The CDR3 region is CSARVMGGSGEKNNEQFF. The CDR3 coding sequence is TGCAGTGCTAGGGTGATGGGGGGTAGCGGGGAAAAAAACAATGAGCAGTTCTTC.